The 11 T cell receptor beta chains below come from one sample, sequenced in a study of blood T cell repertoires in COVID-19. Data came from immunoSEQ multiplex PCR; TCRdb stores just in-frame clones and leaves some out. The sample lists approximately 210,000 clones, approximately 89% occurring once. The sequencing input was peripheral blood. Receptors originate from a woman aged 40-49 years with acute or convalescent COVID-19.

The chain couples TRBV14 to TRBJ2-5, with a tentative D call TRBD2 (6 bases). This CDR3 spans 15 amino acids. The V and J ends lost 3 bases and 0 bases respectively, with 11 bases between them. CDR1 is SGHDN and CDR2 is FVKESK in the germline V gene. CDR3 in amino acids: CASSQAGSDQETQYF. DNA for the CDR3: TGTGCCAGCAGCCAGGCCGGGAGCGACCAAGAGACCCAGTACTTC.

The chain is built from TRBV10-1 and TRBJ2-3, with D hard to call. The CDR3 is 20 residues long. CDR1 WNHNN and CDR2 SYGVQD come from the germline V gene (reference sequence). V was trimmed by 0 bases and J by 0 bases, leaving 22 bases between them. The CDR3 DNA reads as TGCGCCAGCAGTGAGTCGGTGTTGAGCCGTTACCATACTAGCACAGATACGCAGTATTTT. Protein product: CASSESVLSRYHTSTDTQYF.

The V and J genes are TRBV7-9 and TRBJ1-1; 7 bases are a match to TRBD1. The CDR3 loop spans 14 amino acids. With V trimmed by 2 bases and J by 5 bases, 5 bases remained unmatched. Looked up from germline, CDR1 is SEHNR and CDR2 is FQNEAQ (reference sequence). CDR3 nucleotide sequence: TGTGCCAGCAGCTTAAAGACAGGGTCAACTGAAGCTTTCTTT. Its translation: CASSLKTGSTEAFF.

This clone was recorded only once. This sequence joins TRBV18 and TRBJ1-1; no clear D gene. In germline, CDR1 is KGHSH, CDR2 LQKENI. V was cut by 2 bases and J by 1 base, with 8 bases left in between. This CDR3 has 14 amino acids. CDR3 amino acids: CASSPKQSNTEAFF. The CDR3 DNA reads TGTGCCAGCTCACCAAAACAGTCGAACACTGAAGCTTTCTTT.

The chain carries TRBV2 and TRBJ1-1, with 7 bases identical to TRBD1. This CDR3 spans 15 amino acids. Germline values: CDR1 SNHLY, CDR2 FYNNEI. Trimming at V came to 6 bases and at J to 4 bases, leaving 11 bases not matched to a gene. CDR3 DNA sequence: TGTGCCAGCAGGAGTTTTACAGGGGTTAGCACTGAAGCTTTCTTT. It translates to CASRSFTGVSTEAFF. The variable domain in full, with the rest retrieved from reference TRBV2 and TRBJ1-1, is EPEVTQTPSHQVTQMGQEVILRCVPISNHLYFYWYRQILGQKVEFLVSFYNNEISEKSEIFDDQFSVERPDGSNFTLKIRSTKLEDSAMYFCASRSFTGVSTEAFFGQGTRLTVV.

The rearrangement links TRBV2 to TRBJ2-5; 14 bases are a match to TRBD2. The length of the CDR3 is 18 residues. The junction had 8 bases not matched to a gene; V was cut back by 5 bases and J by 0 bases. Per the germline V gene, CDR1 is SNHLY and CDR2 is FYNNEI. CDR3 amino acids: CASSTTSGGASDQETQYF. The CDR3 DNA is TGTGCCAGCAGTACGACTAGCGGGGGGGCAAGTGACCAAGAGACCCAGTACTTC. The whole variable domain, remainder taken from reference TRBV2 and TRBJ2-5, is EPEVTQTPSHQVTQMGQEVILRCVPISNHLYFYWYRQILGQKVEFLVSFYNNEISEKSEIFDDQFSVERPDGSNFTLKIRSTKLEDSAMYFCASSTTSGGASDQETQYFGPGTRLLVL.

The rearrangement joins TRBV7-2 to TRBJ2-3; the D gene is possibly TRBD2 (7 bases). The CDR3 consists of 15 residues. V gave up 2 bases and J gave up 0 bases, with 9 bases separating them. The germline V gene has CDR1 SGHTA and CDR2 FQGNSA. This chain's CDR3 is CASSLRGASTDTQYF. Here the CDR3 DNA reads TGTGCCAGCAGCTTACGGGGGGCTAGCACAGATACGCAGTATTTT.

This chain connects TRBV7-9 to TRBJ2-1; 13 nucleotides match TRBD2. J gave up 15 bases and V 4 bases, and 6 bases lay outside the gene matches. CDR1 and CDR2 (germline): SEHNR, FQNEAQ (reference sequence). The CDR3 consists of 13 residues. For the CDR3, the DNA is TGTGCCAGCAGCTACGGACTAGCGGGGGATCTGTTCTTC. Its protein is CASSYGLAGDLFF.

V is TRBV6-5 and J is TRBJ2-7; 10 bases are a match to TRBD1. This CDR3 has 15 residues. Per germline, CDR1 MNHEY and CDR2 SVGAGI. V shed 6 bases and J 6 bases; nucleotides not matched to a gene: 11. CDR3 sequence reads: CASSSKGQGLSEQYV. The CDR3 nucleotides read TGTGCCAGCAGCTCTAAGGGACAGGGGTTAAGCGAGCAGTACGTC.

The V and J genes are TRBV3-1 (or the pseudogene TRBV3-2) and TRBJ1-2; no reliable D call. CDR3 length: 12 residues. The germline V and J ends were trimmed by 2 bases and 7 bases, with 8 bases remaining between them. Germline assignment: CDR1 LGHDT and CDR2 YNNKEL (reference sequence). The chain's CDR3 is CASSQQARGYTF. The CDR3 DNA reads as TGTGCCAGCAGCCAACAAGCGCGTGGCTACACCTTC.

This chain connects TRBV5-1 to TRBJ2-5; TRBD1 is a possible D gene (7 bases). From germline, CDR1 is SGHRS and CDR2 YFSETQ. The CDR3 spans 14 residues. Trimming took 7 bases from V and 5 from J, leaving 18 bases between them. The CDR3 DNA reads TGCGCCAGCCAACCAGGGGGGCGGTTGGAGACCCAGTACTTC. It is translated as CASQPGGRLETQYF.